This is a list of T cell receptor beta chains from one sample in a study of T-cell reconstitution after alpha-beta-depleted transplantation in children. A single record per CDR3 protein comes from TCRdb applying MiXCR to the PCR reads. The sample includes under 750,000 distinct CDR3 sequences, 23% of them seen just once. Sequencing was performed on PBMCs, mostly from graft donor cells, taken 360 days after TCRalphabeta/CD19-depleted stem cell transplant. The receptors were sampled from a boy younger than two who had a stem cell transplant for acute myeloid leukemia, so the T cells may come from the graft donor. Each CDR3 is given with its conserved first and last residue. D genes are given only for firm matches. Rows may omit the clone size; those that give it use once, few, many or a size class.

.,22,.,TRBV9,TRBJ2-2,CASSVAPNIVSTRKQNTGELFF,TGTGCCAGCAGCGTAGCCCCCAACATTGTCTCTACTAGAAAGCAGAACACCGGGGAGCTGTTTTTT
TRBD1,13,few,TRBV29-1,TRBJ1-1,CSVDPTGDTEAFF,TGCAGCGTTGATCCCACAGGGGACACTGAAGCTTTCTTT
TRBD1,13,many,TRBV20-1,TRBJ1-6,CSARDRQGSPLHF,TGCAGTGCTAGAGATCGACAGGGATCACCCCTCCACTTT
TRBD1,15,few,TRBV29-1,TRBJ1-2,CSVDGGADRGHGYTF,TGCAGCGTTGATGGGGGGGCGGACAGGGGACATGGCTACACCTTC
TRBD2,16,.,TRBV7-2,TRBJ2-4,CASSLGTSGGENIQYF,TGTGCCAGCAGCCTCGGGACTAGCGGGGGGGAAAACATTCAGTACTTC
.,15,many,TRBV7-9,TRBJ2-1,CASSLPIGRDNEQFF,TGTGCCAGCAGCTTGCCTATAGGACGGGACAATGAGCAGTTCTTC
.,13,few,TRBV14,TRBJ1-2,CASSPWTRGGYTF,TGTGCCAGCAGCCCGTGGACCAGAGGGGGCTACACCTTC
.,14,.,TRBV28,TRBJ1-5,CASSLFSARGPQHF,TGTGCCAGCAGTTTATTCTCGGCCCGTGGGCCCCAGCATTTT
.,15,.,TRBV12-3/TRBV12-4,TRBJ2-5,CASTHLSGQQETQYF,TGTGCCAGCACCCACCTTTCGGGACAACAAGAGACCCAGTACTTC
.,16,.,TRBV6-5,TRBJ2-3,CASSYSGGTSTDTQYF,TGTGCCAGCAGTTACTCCGGGGGAACTAGCACAGATACGCAGTATTTT
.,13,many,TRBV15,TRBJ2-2,CATSKGDTGELFF,TGTGCCACCAGCAAGGGGGACACCGGGGAGCTGTTTTTT
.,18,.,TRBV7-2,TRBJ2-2,CASSLAVASRPNTGELFF,TGTGCCAGCAGCTTAGCGGTGGCATCCCGTCCGAACACCGGGGAGCTGTTTTTT
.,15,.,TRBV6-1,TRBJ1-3,CASSPVRGPGNTIYF,TGTGCCAGCAGTCCGGTTCGGGGCCCTGGAAACACCATATATTTT
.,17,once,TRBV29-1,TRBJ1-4,CSALDGGGVPTNEKLFF,TGCAGCGCACTGGACGGGGGCGGGGTGCCAACTAATGAAAAACTGTTTTTT